These 16 T cell receptor beta chains originate from one sample sequenced in a study of shared clonotypes between healthy human individuals. Assay used: immunoSEQ multiplex PCR; TCRdb lists only in-frame clones, some missing. The data contain a few million clones, about 90% of them seen just once; the ten biggest clones take up around 0.4%. Specimen: naive CD4+ T cells from PBMCs. Sample subset: CD45RA+ positively selected. These receptor sequences come from a man younger than 35 in good health. Some clones in this sample may be carry-over from other donors' samples.

This clone was observed once. The chain uses TRBV29-1 and TRBJ1-4; TRBD1 is a possible D gene (6 bases). Germline V CDR1 and CDR2: SQVTM, ANQGSEA. The CDR3 has 12 amino acids. CDR3 amino acids: CSHREGDEKLFF. In nucleotides, the CDR3 is TGCAGTCATCGCGAGGGGGATGAAAAACTGTTTTTT.

The chain is built from TRBV15 and TRBJ2-7; 8 positions match TRBD1. The CDR3 contains 14 residues. Germline trimming cut 9 bases from V and 0 bases from J; bases unmatched to any gene: 7. Per the germline V gene, CDR1 is LNHNV and CDR2 is YYDKDF (reference sequence). CDR3 coding DNA: TGTGCCACAAAACCGGGACAGGACTCCTACGAGCAGTACTTC. This encodes CATKPGQDSYEQYF.

The chain is built from TRBV11-2 and TRBJ2-7, with D unresolved. The germline CDR1 and CDR2 sequences are SGHAT and FQNNGV. V lost 4 bases to trimming and J lost 7 bases, with 23 bases between them. This CDR3 is built from 16 residues. Written as DNA, the CDR3 is TGTGCCAGCAGCTCAATCGACCAGGCCGCTGCGCGGGAGCAGTACTTC. Residues: CASSSIDQAAAREQYF.

V and J are TRBV19 and TRBJ2-1; D possibly corresponds to TRBD1 (5 bases). Trimming removed 3 bases at V and 10 bases at J, with 10 bases between. Germline lookup yields CDR1 LNHDA and CDR2 SQIVND (reference sequence). The CDR3 has 12 amino acids. In DNA, the CDR3 is TGTGCCAGTAGTATTGGGGCTCGCGAGCAGTTCTTC. Translating it yields CASSIGAREQFF.

The chain recombines TRBV28 with TRBJ1-5, with 7 bases identical to TRBD1. This CDR3 comprises 16 residues. The germline CDR1 and CDR2 sequences are MDHEN and SYDVKM. V was pared by 5 bases and J by 1 base, with 8 bases of the junction left unmatched. The DNA for the CDR3 is TGTGCCAGCAGTCCCCGACAGGGACCCAGCAATCAGCCCCAGCATTTT. Amino acid sequence: CASSPRQGPSNQPQHF.

This clone was observed once. This chain links TRBV7-9 with TRBJ2-5; 10 bases fit TRBD2. The CDR3 loop spans 16 amino acids. Germline trimming cut 1 base from V and 6 bases from J; bases unmatched to any gene: 8. The germline CDR1 and CDR2 sequences are SEHNR and FQNEAQ (reference sequence). CDR3 DNA: TGTGCCAGCAGCTTAGAGCCTAGCGGGAGCGCACAGACCCAGTACTTC. Translated, it gives CASSLEPSGSAQTQYF.

This clone came up a few times. The chain carries TRBV9 and TRBJ1-5; TRBD1 matches 10 bases. CDR3 length: 14 residues. Germline CDR1 is SGDLS and CDR2 is YYNGEE. V shed 4 bases and J 7 bases; nucleotides not matched to a gene: 5. CDR3 amino acids: CASSIRQGAQPQHF. The CDR3 nucleotides are TGTGCCAGCAGCATACGACAGGGGGCCCAGCCCCAGCATTTT.

Regarding this clone: The junction does not match germline at one end; this may be a read error. J is TRBJ2-2 and V is TRBV6-1; 7 nucleotides match TRBD2. The CDR3 has 14 amino acids. Germline values: CDR1 MNHNS, CDR2 SASEGT. The chain's CDR3 is CANSRLALVGELFF. DNA of the CDR3: TGTGCCAACAGTCGACTAGCCCTAGTCGGGGAGCTGTTTTTT.

The chain combines TRBV25-1 with TRBJ1-1, with TRBD1 matching 8 bases. CDR1 and CDR2 (germline): MGHDK, SYGVNS. The CDR3 contains 13 residues. The J segment lost 2 bases and the V segment lost 7 bases, leaving 3 bases of the junction unmatched. The CDR3 reads CASNPGGNTEAFF. The DNA for the CDR3 is TGTGCCAGCAATCCAGGGGGCAACACTGAAGCTTTCTTT.

The chain uses TRBV19 and TRBJ1-5; D is unresolved. The CDR3 totals 16 residues. Germline V gives CDR1 LNHDA, CDR2 SQIVND (reference sequence). V gave up 4 bases and J gave up 3 bases, with 16 bases separating them. The CDR3 sequence: CASSTGRLADNQPQHF. CDR3 nucleotides: TGTGCCAGTAGTACAGGACGCCTCGCAGACAATCAGCCCCAGCATTTT.

This chain joins TRBV6-5 and TRBJ2-1; D unclear. This CDR3 has 14 residues. With 10 bases removed from V and 2 bases from J, the gap between germline ends came to 15 bases. Germline V CDR1 and CDR2: MNHEY, SVGAGI. The CDR3: CATLPPGTYNEQFF. For the CDR3, the DNA is TGTGCCACCTTACCCCCCGGTACCTACAATGAGCAGTTCTTC.

The chain carries TRBV27 and TRBJ2-1; D gene unclear. In germline, CDR1 is MNHEY, CDR2 SMNVEV (reference sequence). This CDR3 comprises 16 residues. V lost 4 bases to trimming and J lost 0 bases, with 13 bases between them. For the CDR3, the DNA is TGTGCCAGCAGTTCTGTGTTCGGTCCCTCCTACAATGAGCAGTTCTTC. Translation: CASSSVFGPSYNEQFF.

This chain uses TRBV6-1 with TRBJ2-2; D is possibly TRBD1 (5 bases). The V end lost 6 bases, the J end lost 1 base, and 9 bases lay between the germline ends. CDR3 length: 14 amino acids. Germline V gives CDR1 MNHNS, CDR2 SASEGT. The chain's CDR3 is CASRNRWNTGELFF. The CDR3 DNA reads as TGTGCCAGCAGAAACAGGTGGAACACCGGGGAGCTGTTTTTT.

The genes are TRBV29-1 and TRBJ2-3; the D is unclear. CDR1 and CDR2 from the germline V gene are SQVTM and ANQGSEA. Trimming left V 6 bases short and J 2 bases short, with 15 bases between. There are 14 residues in the CDR3. The CDR3 here is CSVEAVQNTDTQYF. DNA for the CDR3: TGCAGCGTCGAGGCGGTACAGAACACAGATACGCAGTATTTT.

The rearrangement links TRBV19 to TRBJ1-1; D not resolved. CDR1 and CDR2 (germline): LNHDA, SQIVND (reference sequence). Trimming stripped 3 bases from V and 0 bases from J, with 11 bases between. The CDR3 covers 15 residues. This CDR3 reads CASSIGRPMNTEAFF. The CDR3, as DNA: TGTGCCAGTAGTATTGGCAGGCCTATGAACACTGAAGCTTTCTTT.

This chain links TRBV29-1 with TRBJ2-3; 10 bases map to TRBD2. Trimming removed 3 bases from V and 1 base from J; junction bases left unmatched: 22. The germline CDR1 and CDR2 sequences are SQVTM and ANQGSEA. The CDR3 sequence is 21 residues long. CDR3 coding DNA: TGCAGCGTTGAGGTCATAGTTAGTGGGAGAAACGGACTAGCGGGCACAGATACGCAGTATTTT. Translated, it gives CSVEVIVSGRNGLAGTDTQYF.